The 3 T cell receptor beta chains below all came from one sample that was sequenced in a study of shared clonotypes between healthy human individuals. CD45RO negativity and positive selection for CCR7 defined naive CD8 cells, a population that excluded terminally differentiated effector memory CD45RA+ cells. Libraries were prepared by immunoSEQ multiplex PCR; TCRdb keeps only in-frame clonotypes and omits some of them. The sample lists about 2.2 million clones; around 93% were seen once. The sample taken for sequencing was naive CD8+ T cells from PBMCs. Every receptor here comes from a man younger than 35 in good health. Some clones in this sample may be carry-over from other donors' samples.

The rearrangement uses TRBV27 and TRBJ2-1; 7 bases match TRBD2. CDR3 length: 15 residues. The germline V gene encodes CDR1 MNHEY and CDR2 SMNVEV (reference sequence). V trimming: 7 bases; J trimming: 8 bases; junction bases outside the gene matches: 14. The DNA of the CDR3 is TGTGCCAGCACTCCAATCGCGGGAGTATCGGATGAGCAGTTCTTC. Protein sequence: CASTPIAGVSDEQFF.

The CDR3: CASSQLLFNEQFF. The CDR3, as DNA: TGCGCCAGCAGCCAACTACTATTCAATGAGCAGTTCTTC. The J gene is TRBJ2-1, the V gene TRBV4-3; D gene unclear. There are 13 residues in the CDR3. Germline V gene sequence: CDR1 LGHNA, CDR2 YSLEER. The V and J ends lost 2 bases and 6 bases respectively, with 8 bases between them.

This rearrangement joins TRBV6-1 to TRBJ1-1; D is possibly TRBD1 (5 bases). Germline V gene sequence: CDR1 MNHNS, CDR2 SASEGT. The CDR3 spans 15 residues. The V gene lost 2 bases and the J gene lost 1 base, with 11 bases spanning the gap. The chain's CDR3 is CASSEIGGGNTEAFF. The CDR3 DNA follows: TGTGCCAGCAGTGAAATTGGGGGGGGGAACACTGAAGCTTTCTTT.